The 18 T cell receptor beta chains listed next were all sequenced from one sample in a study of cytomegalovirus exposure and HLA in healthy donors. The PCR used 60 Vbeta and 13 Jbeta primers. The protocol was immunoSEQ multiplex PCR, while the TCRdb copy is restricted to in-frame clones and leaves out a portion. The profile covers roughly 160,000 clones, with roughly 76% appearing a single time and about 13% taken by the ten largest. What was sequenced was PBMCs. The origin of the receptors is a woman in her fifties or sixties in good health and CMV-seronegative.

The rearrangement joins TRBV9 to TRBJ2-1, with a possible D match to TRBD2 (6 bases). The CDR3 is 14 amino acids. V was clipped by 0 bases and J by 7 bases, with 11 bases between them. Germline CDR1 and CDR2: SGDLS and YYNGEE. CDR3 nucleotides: TGTGCCAGCAGCGTAGAAATCCGGGGGAATGAGCAGTTCTTC. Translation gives CASSVEIRGNEQFF.

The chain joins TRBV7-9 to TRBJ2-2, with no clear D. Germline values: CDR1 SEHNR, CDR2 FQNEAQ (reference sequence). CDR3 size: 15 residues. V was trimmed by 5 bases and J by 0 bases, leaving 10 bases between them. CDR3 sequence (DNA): TGTGCCAGCAGCCCTTTAGATTCGAACACCGGGGAGCTGTTTTTT. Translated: CASSPLDSNTGELFF.

The CDR3 coding sequence is TGTGCCAGCAGCTATGGGACACTCATTCGGAATTCACCCCTCCACTTT. Translated: CASSYGTLIRNSPLHF. This chain links TRBV7-9 with TRBJ1-6; TRBD1 might be the D (6 bases). The CDR3 totals 16 residues. V lost 4 bases and J 7 bases, leaving 17 bases between the germline ends. CDR1 is SEHNR and CDR2 is FQNEAQ in the germline V gene (reference sequence).

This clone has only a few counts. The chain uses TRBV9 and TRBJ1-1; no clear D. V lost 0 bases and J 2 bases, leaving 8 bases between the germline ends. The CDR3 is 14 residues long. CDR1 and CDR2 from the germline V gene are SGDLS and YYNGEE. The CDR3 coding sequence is TGTGCCAGCAGCGTAGGTACACATAACACTGAAGCTTTCTTT. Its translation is CASSVGTHNTEAFF.

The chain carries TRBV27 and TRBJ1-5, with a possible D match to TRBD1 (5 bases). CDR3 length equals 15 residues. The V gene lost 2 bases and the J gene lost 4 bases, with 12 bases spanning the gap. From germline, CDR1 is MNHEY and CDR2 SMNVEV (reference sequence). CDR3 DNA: TGTGCCAGCAGTTTAAGGACGGGGGTTAATCAGCCCCAGCATTTT. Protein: CASSLRTGVNQPQHF.

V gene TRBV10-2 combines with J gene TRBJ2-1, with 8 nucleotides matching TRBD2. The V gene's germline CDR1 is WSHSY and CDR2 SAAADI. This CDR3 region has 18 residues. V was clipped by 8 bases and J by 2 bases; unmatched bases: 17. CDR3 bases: TGCGCCAGCCGCAAAGGGGCGGGGGGCCTCAGGGCCTACAATGAGCAGTTCTTC. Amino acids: CASRKGAGGLRAYNEQFF.

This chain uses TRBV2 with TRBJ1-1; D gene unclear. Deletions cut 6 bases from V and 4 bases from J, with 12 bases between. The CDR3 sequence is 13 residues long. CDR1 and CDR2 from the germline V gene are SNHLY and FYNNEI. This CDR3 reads CASRYRGSTEAFF. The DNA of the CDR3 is TGTGCCAGCAGGTACCGAGGATCCACTGAAGCTTTCTTT.

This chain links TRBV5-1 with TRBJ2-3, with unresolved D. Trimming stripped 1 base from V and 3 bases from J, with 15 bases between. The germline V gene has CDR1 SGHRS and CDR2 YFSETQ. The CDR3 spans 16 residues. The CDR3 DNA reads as TGCGCCAGCAGCTTGTTGTACAGTCAAAATACAGATACGCAGTATTTT. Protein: CASSLLYSQNTDTQYF.

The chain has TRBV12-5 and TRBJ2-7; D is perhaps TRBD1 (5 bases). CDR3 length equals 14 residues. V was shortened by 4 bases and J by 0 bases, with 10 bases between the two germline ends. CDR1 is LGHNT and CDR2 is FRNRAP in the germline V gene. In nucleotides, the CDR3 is TGTGCTAGTGGTTCCCACAGGAACTCCTACGAGCAGTACTTC. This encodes CASGSHRNSYEQYF.

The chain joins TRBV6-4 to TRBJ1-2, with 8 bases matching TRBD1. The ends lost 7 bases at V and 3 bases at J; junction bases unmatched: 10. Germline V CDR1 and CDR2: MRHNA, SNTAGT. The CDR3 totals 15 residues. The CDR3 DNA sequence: TGTGCCAGCACAAGCCGGACAGGGACGGACTATGGCTACACCTTC. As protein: CASTSRTGTDYGYTF.

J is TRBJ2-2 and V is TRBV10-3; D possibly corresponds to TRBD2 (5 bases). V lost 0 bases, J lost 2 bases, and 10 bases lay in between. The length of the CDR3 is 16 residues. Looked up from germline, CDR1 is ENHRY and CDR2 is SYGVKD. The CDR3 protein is CAISESMGDNTGELFF. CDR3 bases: TGTGCCATCAGTGAGTCCATGGGAGACAACACCGGGGAGCTGTTTTTT.

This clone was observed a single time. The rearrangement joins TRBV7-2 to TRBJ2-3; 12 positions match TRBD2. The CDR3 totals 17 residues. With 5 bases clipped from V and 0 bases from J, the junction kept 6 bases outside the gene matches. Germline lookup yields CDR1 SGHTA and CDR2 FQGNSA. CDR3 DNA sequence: TGTGCCAGCAGCCCAGGACTAGCGGGGACTAGCACAGATACGCAGTATTTT. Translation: CASSPGLAGTSTDTQYF. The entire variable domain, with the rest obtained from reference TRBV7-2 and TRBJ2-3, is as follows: GAGVSQSPSNKVTEKGKDVELRCDPISGHTALYWYRQSLGQGLEFLIYFQGNSAPDKSGLPSDRFSAERTGGSVSTLTIQRTQQEDSAVYLCASSPGLAGTSTDTQYFGPGTRLTVL.

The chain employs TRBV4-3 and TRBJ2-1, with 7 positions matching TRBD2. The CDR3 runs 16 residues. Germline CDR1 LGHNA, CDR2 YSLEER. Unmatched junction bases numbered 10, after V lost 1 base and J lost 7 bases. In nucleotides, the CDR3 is TGCGCCAGCAGCCAAGGGTATAGGGGAGGGAGGAATGAGCAGTTCTTC. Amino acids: CASSQGYRGGRNEQFF.

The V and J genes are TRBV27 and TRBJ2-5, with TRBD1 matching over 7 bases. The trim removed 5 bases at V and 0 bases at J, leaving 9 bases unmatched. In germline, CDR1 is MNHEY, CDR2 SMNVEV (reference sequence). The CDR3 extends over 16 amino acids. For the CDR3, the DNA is TGTGCCAGCAGTGCCCCTGGGGGACAGAACCAAGAGACCCAGTACTTC. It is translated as CASSAPGGQNQETQYF.

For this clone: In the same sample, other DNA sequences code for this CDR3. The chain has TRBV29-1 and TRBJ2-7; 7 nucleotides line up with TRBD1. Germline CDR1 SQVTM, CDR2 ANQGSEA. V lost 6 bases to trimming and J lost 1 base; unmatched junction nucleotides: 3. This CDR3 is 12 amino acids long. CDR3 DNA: TGCAGCGTGGGGGACAGATCCTACGAGCAGTACTTC. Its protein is CSVGDRSYEQYF.

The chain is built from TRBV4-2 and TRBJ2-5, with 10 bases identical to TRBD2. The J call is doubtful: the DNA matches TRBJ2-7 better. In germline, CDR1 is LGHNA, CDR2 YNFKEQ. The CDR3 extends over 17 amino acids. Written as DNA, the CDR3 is TGTGCCAGCAGCCAGGGTGAGACTAGCGGGCCCTCCTACGAGCAGTACTTC. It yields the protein CASSQGETSGPSYEQYF.

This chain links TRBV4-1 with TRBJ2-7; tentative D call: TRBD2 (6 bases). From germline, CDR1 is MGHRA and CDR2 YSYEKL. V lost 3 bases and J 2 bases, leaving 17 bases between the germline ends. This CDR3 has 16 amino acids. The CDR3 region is CASSHAASDPTYEQYF. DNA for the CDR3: TGCGCCAGCAGCCATGCAGCTAGCGATCCGACCTACGAGCAGTACTTC.

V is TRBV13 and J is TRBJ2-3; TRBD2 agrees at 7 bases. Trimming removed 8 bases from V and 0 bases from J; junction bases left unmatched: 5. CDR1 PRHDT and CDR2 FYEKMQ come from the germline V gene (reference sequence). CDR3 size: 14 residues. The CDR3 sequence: CASAGVPSTDTQYF. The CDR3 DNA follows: TGTGCCAGCGCGGGGGTTCCTAGCACAGATACGCAGTATTTT. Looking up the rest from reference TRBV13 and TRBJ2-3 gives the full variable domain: AAGVIQSPRHLIKEKRETATLKCYPIPRHDTVYWYQQGPGQDPQFLISFYEKMQSDKGSIPDRFSAQQFSDYHSELNMSSLELGDSALYFCASAGVPSTDTQYFGPGTRLTVL.